The sequence of this T cell receptor (beta chain) was determined in a study of immune cell composition in non-small cell lung cancer. Concerning this clone: Antigen specificity is unknown.

The repertoire was sequenced with immunoSEQ multiplex PCR; TCRdb's copy has only in-frame clones and lacks some. The sample gives some 9,000 clones, 67% of which show up once; around a quarter is in the top ten. Normal lung was taken at the farthest possible site, at least 3 cm from tumour. Broader study findings: Roughly 80% of squamous and around 35% of adenocarcinoma cases had tumour-associated clones >0.5%. Tumour TCR-beta clonality showed no significant link to smoking pack-years.

The V end lost 4 bases, the J end lost 5 bases, and 11 bases lay between the germline ends. The germline V gene has CDR1 MNHEY and CDR2 SVGAGI. The CDR3 is 14 amino acids. The source material was non-adjacent lung tissue. The receptor's source is a human donor with non-small cell lung cancer. The chain employs TRBV6-5 and TRBJ2-2, with TRBD1 as a possible D gene (6 bases). The CDR3 loop is CASSSRGNTGELFF. The DNA for the CDR3 is TGTGCCAGCAGTTCCAGGGGTAATACCGGGGAGCTGTTTTTT.